This T cell receptor beta chain comes out of a study of control samples from healthy donors and cancer patients. Germline CDR1 and CDR2: LNHNV and YYDKDF (reference sequence). The CDR3 runs to 15 residues. Deletions cut 2 bases from V and 0 bases from J, with 10 bases between. Some clones are missing from TCRdb's copy, which holds only in-frame ones; the method was immunoSEQ multiplex PCR. The table has 120,000 or so clones, approximately 92% seen once. This chain joins TRBV15 and TRBJ1-1; the D gene is possibly TRBD1 (6 bases). The clonotype originates from a man older than 75 with head and neck cancer. Source material: PBMCs. As DNA, the CDR3 is TGTGCCACCAGCAGACGACAGGAGGTGAACACTGAAGCTTTCTTT. Amino acids: CATSRRQEVNTEAFF.